The source of this T cell receptor beta chain is a study of radiation and T cells in renal cell carcinoma. Specified time point: blood 4 weeks post-SBRT, at nephrectomy. Treatment noted: 15 Gy SBRT to primary tumor, nephrectomy 4 weeks later. Nephrectomy followed 15 Gy stereotactic body radiation by 4 weeks. After SBRT, blood was collected at 2 and 4 weeks, plus baseline. The patient's renal cell carcinoma had clear cell pathology. The germline CDR1 and CDR2 sequences are SNHLY and FYNNEI. CDR3 length equals 14 residues. J was trimmed by 6 bases and V by 2 bases; bases with no gene match: 3. Data came from immunoSEQ multiplex PCR; TCRdb stores just in-frame clones and leaves some out. The sample has around 140,000 clones; approximately 86% are singletons.

This TCR was recovered from a woman aged 45-60 years with renal cell carcinoma. V is TRBV2 and J is TRBJ2-3; 9 bases are a match to TRBD2. The material was blood, obtained from a patient whose treatment included radiotherapy and nephrectomy. The CDR3 bases are TGTGCCAGCAGTGAACGGCGGGAGGGGGATACGCAGTATTTT. This translates into CASSERREGDTQYF.